This is a list of T cell receptor beta chains from one sample in a study of cytomegalovirus exposure and HLA in healthy donors. TCRdb keeps only in-frame clones here, not all; method: immunoSEQ multiplex PCR. The sample shows about 150,000 clones, roughly 85% of them seen only once. Sequencing input: PBMCs. The receptor source for this set is a male donor in good health and CMV-seronegative. CDR3s include the opening cysteine and the closing phenylalanine or tryptophan. A D gene is named only where the DNA matches it firmly. Only part of the rows carry a size: once, few, many, or a class if the clone is expanded.

V	size	D	J	CDR3	DNA
TRBV7-9	once	TRBD1	TRBJ2-1	CASSPMWGQGANEQFF	TGTGCCAGCAGCCCAATGTGGGGACAGGGGGCAAATGAGCAGTTCTTC
TRBV4-1	once	NA	TRBJ1-2	CASSQTGNYGYTF	TGCGCCAGCAGCCAAACGGGAAACTATGGCTACACCTTC
TRBV5-1	NA	NA	TRBJ2-7	CASSLAKTGRGNEQYF	TGCGCCAGCAGCTTGGCTAAAACGGGCAGGGGAAACGAGCAGTACTTC
TRBV14	NA	NA	TRBJ2-7	CASSQGLPPYEQYF	TGTGCCAGCAGCCAAGGACTACCCCCCTACGAGCAGTACTTC
TRBV11-1	NA	TRBD1	TRBJ2-7	CASSSQGASEQYF	TGTGCCAGCAGCTCCCAGGGGGCTTCCGAGCAGTACTTC
TRBV5-1	NA	TRBD1	TRBJ1-5	CASSLEGAGQPQHF	TGCGCCAGCAGCTTGGAGGGGGCGGGGCAGCCCCAGCATTTT
TRBV5-1	once	TRBD2	TRBJ2-7	CASGSPMAGGPDEQYF	TGCGCCAGCGGCTCCCCCATGGCGGGAGGGCCCGACGAGCAGTACTTC
TRBV7-9	few	TRBD1	TRBJ1-2	CASSLAGQNYGYTF	TGTGCCAGCAGCTTAGCGGGACAGAACTATGGCTACACCTTC
TRBV30	NA	NA	TRBJ2-6	CAWSFGQGQSGANVLTF	TGTGCCTGGAGTTTTGGCCAGGGGCAGTCTGGGGCCAACGTCCTGACTTTC
TRBV19	NA	TRBD2	TRBJ2-1	CASSIGPSGRYNEQFF	TGTGCCAGTAGTATAGGGCCTAGCGGACGCTACAATGAGCAGTTCTTC
TRBV25-1	NA	NA	TRBJ1-2	CASSVGWSYGYTF	TGTGCCAGCAGCGTCGGGTGGTCCTATGGCTACACCTTC
TRBV29-1	few	TRBD2	TRBJ2-7	CSVLAPYEQYF	TGCAGCGTACTAGCGCCTTACGAGCAGTACTTC
TRBV9	NA	NA	TRBJ1-6	CASSVALSTYSPLHF	TGTGCCAGCAGCGTAGCTTTATCAACATATTCACCCCTCCACTTT
TRBV4-1	NA	NA	TRBJ1-5	CASNQLNPTINQGNQPQHF	TGCGCCAGCAACCAACTAAACCCAACCATAAACCAGGGTAATCAGCCCCAGCATTTT
TRBV29-1	NA	TRBD1	TRBJ1-5	CSVLGQEGNQPQHF	TGCAGCGTTCTTGGACAGGAAGGCAATCAGCCCCAGCATTTT
TRBV19	few	NA	TRBJ2-1	CASSTIDMAAGNEQFF	TGTGCCAGTAGTACAATCGATATGGCCGCGGGGAATGAGCAGTTCTTC
TRBV7-3	NA	TRBD2	TRBJ2-1	CASSPKAAGAYNEQFF	TGTGCCAGCAGCCCGAAAGCGGCGGGGGCCTACAATGAGCAGTTCTTC
TRBV19	few	TRBD2	TRBJ2-3	CASSSGRASADTQYF	TGTGCCAGTAGTAGCGGGAGGGCCTCGGCAGATACGCAGTATTTT
TRBV7-3	NA	TRBD2	TRBJ2-5	CASSLGLAGGQETQYF	TGTGCCAGCAGCCTGGGACTAGCGGGGGGGCAAGAGACCCAGTACTTC
TRBV2	NA	NA	TRBJ2-5	CASSETSRRQETQYF	TGTGCCAGCAGTGAGACTAGTCGGCGGCAAGAGACCCAGTACTTC
TRBV7-3	NA	NA	TRBJ2-1	CASSLTGAYNEQFF	TGTGCCAGCAGCTTAACAGGGGCCTACAATGAGCAGTTCTTC
TRBV2	NA	NA	TRBJ2-7	CASRAGQIGEQYF	TGTGCCAGCAGGGCGGGCCAAATTGGGGAGCAGTACTTC
TRBV19	once	TRBD2	TRBJ2-5	CASSMQGLAGGTQYF	TGTGCCAGTAGTATGCAGGGGCTAGCGGGAGGTACCCAGTACTTC
TRBV5-6	NA	TRBD2	TRBJ2-5	CASSLKRGGRETQYF	TGTGCCAGCAGCTTGAAGCGGGGGGGCCGAGAGACCCAGTACTTC
TRBV7-3	NA	NA	TRBJ2-5	CASSSSGAPETQYF	TGTGCCAGCAGCTCTTCGGGAGCCCCAGAGACCCAGTACTTC
TRBV10-3	once	NA	TRBJ1-1	CAISVGDNTEAFF	TGTGCCATCAGTGTCGGGGATAACACTGAAGCTTTCTTT
TRBV5-5	NA	NA	TRBJ1-1	CASSLSFLMNTEAFF	TGTGCCAGCAGCTTAAGCTTTTTGATGAACACTGAAGCTTTCTTT
TRBV7-9	NA	TRBD1	TRBJ1-2	CASSSTGVGNYGYTF	TGTGCCAGCAGCTCGACAGGGGTAGGGAACTATGGCTACACCTTC
TRBV7-2	NA	TRBD2	TRBJ2-4	CASSPGGGGRRDIQYF	TGTGCCAGCAGCCCCGGGGGCGGGGGGCGAAGAGACATTCAGTACTTC